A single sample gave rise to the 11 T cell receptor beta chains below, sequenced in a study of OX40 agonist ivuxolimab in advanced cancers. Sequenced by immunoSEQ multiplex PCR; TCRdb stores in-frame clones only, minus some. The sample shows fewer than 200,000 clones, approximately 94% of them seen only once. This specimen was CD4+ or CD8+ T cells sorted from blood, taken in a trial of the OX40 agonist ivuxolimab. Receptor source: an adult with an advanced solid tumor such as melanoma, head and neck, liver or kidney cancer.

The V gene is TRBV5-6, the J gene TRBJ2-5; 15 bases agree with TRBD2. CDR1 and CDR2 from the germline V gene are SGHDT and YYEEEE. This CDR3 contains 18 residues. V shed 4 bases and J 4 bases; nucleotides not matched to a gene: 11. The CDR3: CASSLWTSGRVVGETQYF. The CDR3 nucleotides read TGTGCCAGCAGCCTTTGGACTAGCGGGAGGGTAGTGGGAGAGACCCAGTACTTC.

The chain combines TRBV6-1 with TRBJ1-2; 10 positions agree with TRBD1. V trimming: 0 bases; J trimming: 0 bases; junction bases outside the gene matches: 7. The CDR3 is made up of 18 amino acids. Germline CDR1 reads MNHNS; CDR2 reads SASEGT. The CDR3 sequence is CASSEAPGTGDTNYGYTF. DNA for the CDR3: TGTGCCAGCAGTGAAGCGCCGGGGACAGGGGATACTAACTATGGCTACACCTTC.

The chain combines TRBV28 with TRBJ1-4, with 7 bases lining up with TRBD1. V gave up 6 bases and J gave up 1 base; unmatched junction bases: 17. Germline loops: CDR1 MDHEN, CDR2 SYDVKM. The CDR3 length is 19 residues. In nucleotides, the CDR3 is TGTGCCAGCAGCTCTATAAACAGGGGTGGTGCGGAAACTAATGAAAAACTGTTTTTT. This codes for CASSSINRGGAETNEKLFF.

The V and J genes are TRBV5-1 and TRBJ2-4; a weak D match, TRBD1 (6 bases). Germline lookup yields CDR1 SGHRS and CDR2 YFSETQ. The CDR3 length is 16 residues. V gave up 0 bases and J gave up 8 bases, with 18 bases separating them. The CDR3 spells CASSLGMGQGNDIQYF. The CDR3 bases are TGCGCCAGCAGCTTGGGAATGGGTCAGGGGAATGACATTCAGTACTTC.

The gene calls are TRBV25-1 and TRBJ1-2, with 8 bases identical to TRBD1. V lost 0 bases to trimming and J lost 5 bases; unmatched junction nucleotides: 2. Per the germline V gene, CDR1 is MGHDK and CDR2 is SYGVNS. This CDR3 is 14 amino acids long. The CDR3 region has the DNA TGTGCCAGCAGTGAATATGGGACAGGTTATGGCTACACCTTC. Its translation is CASSEYGTGYGYTF.

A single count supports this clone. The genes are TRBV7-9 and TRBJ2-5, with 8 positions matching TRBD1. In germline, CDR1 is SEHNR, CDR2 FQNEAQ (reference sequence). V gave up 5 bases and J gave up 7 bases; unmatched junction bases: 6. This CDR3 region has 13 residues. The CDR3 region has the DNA TGTGCCAGCAGCCCGACAGGGGAAGGGACCCAGTACTTC. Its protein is CASSPTGEGTQYF.

CDR3 protein: CASNNQGASYGYTF. The DNA of the CDR3 is TGTGCCAGCAACAATCAGGGGGCAAGCTATGGCTACACCTTC. This chain uses TRBV9 with TRBJ1-2; TRBD1 matches at 8 bases. The length of the CDR3 is 14 residues. Losses at the gene ends were 6 bases for V and 4 bases for J; bases not matched to a gene: 8. Looked up from germline, CDR1 is SGDLS and CDR2 is YYNGEE.

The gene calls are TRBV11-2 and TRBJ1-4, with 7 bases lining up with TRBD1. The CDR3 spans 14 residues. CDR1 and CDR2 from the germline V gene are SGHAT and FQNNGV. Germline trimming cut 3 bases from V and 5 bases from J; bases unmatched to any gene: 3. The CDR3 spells CASSFQTGNEKLFF. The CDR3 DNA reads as TGTGCCAGCAGCTTCCAGACAGGGAATGAAAAACTGTTTTTT.

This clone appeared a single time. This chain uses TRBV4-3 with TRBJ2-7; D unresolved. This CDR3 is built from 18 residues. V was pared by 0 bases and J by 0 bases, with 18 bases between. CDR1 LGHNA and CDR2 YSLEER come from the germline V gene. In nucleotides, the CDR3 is TGCGCCAGCAGCCAAGATATTACGACTTTTGCCAGCTCCTACGAGCAGTACTTC. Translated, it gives CASSQDITTFASSYEQYF.

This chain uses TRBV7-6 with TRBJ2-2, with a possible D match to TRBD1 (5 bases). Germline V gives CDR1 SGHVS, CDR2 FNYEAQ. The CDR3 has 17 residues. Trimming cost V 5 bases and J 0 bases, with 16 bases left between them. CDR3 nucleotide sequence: TGTGCCAGCAGCCGCGACCAGGGCGGACCGAACACCGGGGAGCTGTTTTTT. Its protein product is CASSRDQGGPNTGELFF.

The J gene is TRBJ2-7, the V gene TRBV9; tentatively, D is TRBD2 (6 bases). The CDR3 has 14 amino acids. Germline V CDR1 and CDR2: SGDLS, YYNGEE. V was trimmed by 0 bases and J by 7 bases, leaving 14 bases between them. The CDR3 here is CASSVVSGSGEQYF. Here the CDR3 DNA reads TGTGCCAGCAGCGTAGTGTCTGGAAGCGGGGAGCAGTACTTC.